This T cell receptor beta chain comes out of a study of T cell responses to AZD1222 COVID-19 vaccine. The CDR3 contains 16 residues. V was shortened by 5 bases and J by 4 bases, with 21 bases between the two germline ends. Looked up from germline, CDR1 is SGHAT and CDR2 is FQNNGV. Here immunoSEQ multiplex PCR was the method, and the copy in TCRdb shows in-frame clones only, minus some. The sample holds under 200,000 clones, 90% seen once. This receptor was taken from an adult in good health. This sample comprised peripheral blood, obtained on day 0 of AZD1222 vaccination. The V gene is TRBV11-2, the J gene TRBJ2-7, with D perhaps being TRBD1 or TRBD2 (6 bases each). CDR3 region: CASSPPAVGGGYEQYF. The CDR3 coding sequence is TGTGCCAGCAGCCCCCCGGCTGTCGGAGGGGGATACGAGCAGTACTTC.